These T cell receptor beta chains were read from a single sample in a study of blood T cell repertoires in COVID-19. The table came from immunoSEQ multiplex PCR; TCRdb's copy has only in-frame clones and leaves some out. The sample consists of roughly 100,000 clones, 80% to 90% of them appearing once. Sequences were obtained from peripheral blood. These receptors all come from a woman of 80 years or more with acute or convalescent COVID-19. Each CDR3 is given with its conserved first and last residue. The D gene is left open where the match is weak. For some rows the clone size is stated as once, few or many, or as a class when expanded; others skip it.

CDR3 protein: CASSERPQSHGYTF
CDR3 DNA: TGTGCCAGCAGTGAGCGGCCCCAGAGCCATGGCTACACCTTC
J gene: TRBJ1-2
V gene: TRBV2
D gene: .
clone size: .

CDR3 protein: CASSLGGGGGQETQYF
CDR3 DNA: TGCGCCAGCAGCTTGGGAGGTGGGGGAGGCCAAGAGACCCAGTACTTC
J gene: TRBJ2-5
V gene: TRBV5-1
D gene: .
clone size: .

CDR3 protein: CASSLGEGAYNSPLHF
CDR3 DNA: TGTGCCAGCAGCTTGGGGGAGGGGGCCTATAATTCACCCCTCCACTTT
J gene: TRBJ1-6
V gene: TRBV5-5
D gene: .
clone size: .

CDR3 protein: CATSDPDRGDEKLFF
CDR3 DNA: TGTGCCACCAGTGACCCGGACAGGGGTGATGAAAAACTGTTTTTT
J gene: TRBJ1-4
V gene: TRBV24-1
D gene: TRBD1
clone size: once

CDR3 protein: CASSEGTEEKLFF
CDR3 DNA: TGCGCCAGCAGCGAAGGGACTGAGGAAAAACTGTTTTTT
J gene: TRBJ1-4
V gene: TRBV5-1
D gene: .
clone size: .

CDR3 protein: CASSPRQGKNTEAFF
CDR3 DNA: TGTGCCAGCAGCCCCCGACAGGGGAAGAACACTGAAGCTTTCTTT
J gene: TRBJ1-1
V gene: TRBV7-2
D gene: TRBD1
clone size: .

CDR3 protein: CASSQRGQANEKLFF
CDR3 DNA: TGTGCCAGCAGCCAACGGGGACAGGCTAATGAAAAACTGTTTTTT
J gene: TRBJ1-4
V gene: TRBV3-1/TRBV3-2
D gene: TRBD1
clone size: once

CDR3 protein: CASSRTRGVAGQQYF
CDR3 DNA: TGTGCCAGCTCACGAACCCGGGGGGTCGCGGGTCAGCAGTACTTC
J gene: TRBJ2-7
V gene: TRBV18
D gene: TRBD2
clone size: once

CDR3 protein: CASRTLRGGEETQYF
CDR3 DNA: TGTGCCAGCAGGACCCTCCGGGGGGGGGAAGAGACCCAGTACTTC
J gene: TRBJ2-5
V gene: TRBV6-5
D gene: TRBD2
clone size: .

CDR3 protein: CASRGDRGNTIYF
CDR3 DNA: TGTGCCAGCAGAGGGGACAGGGGAAACACCATATATTTT
J gene: TRBJ1-3
V gene: TRBV2
D gene: TRBD1
clone size: .

CDR3 protein: CASSDGSGYEQYF
CDR3 DNA: TGCGCCAGCAGCGACGGGTCAGGGTACGAGCAGTACTTC
J gene: TRBJ2-7
V gene: TRBV5-1
D gene: .
clone size: once

CDR3 protein: CASSVVSDRGYTF
CDR3 DNA: TGTGCCAGCAGCGTAGTGAGTGATCGTGGCTACACCTTC
J gene: TRBJ1-2
V gene: TRBV9
D gene: .
clone size: .

CDR3 protein: CASSQTGATNTGELFF
CDR3 DNA: TGTGCCAGCTCACAAACAGGGGCCACGAACACCGGGGAGCTGTTTTTT
J gene: TRBJ2-2
V gene: TRBV18
D gene: TRBD1
clone size: few

CDR3 protein: CASWTGANYGYTF
CDR3 DNA: TGTGCCAGCTGGACAGGAGCTAACTATGGCTACACCTTC
J gene: TRBJ1-2
V gene: TRBV5-5
D gene: TRBD1
clone size: .

CDR3 protein: CAIRTGGNDEQYF
CDR3 DNA: TGTGCCATCAGGACAGGGGGCAATGACGAGCAGTACTTC
J gene: TRBJ2-7
V gene: TRBV10-3
D gene: TRBD1
clone size: few

CDR3 protein: CASSSLAGAPGQYF
CDR3 DNA: TGTGCCAGTAGTTCACTAGCGGGGGCACCCGGGCAGTACTTC
J gene: TRBJ2-7
V gene: TRBV19
D gene: TRBD2
clone size: .

CDR3 protein: CASSWQGNYNEQFF
CDR3 DNA: TGTGCCAGCAGTTGGCAGGGAAACTACAATGAGCAGTTCTTC
J gene: TRBJ2-1
V gene: TRBV6-6
D gene: .
clone size: .

CDR3 protein: CASSPAGLAGTYEQYF
CDR3 DNA: TGTGCCAGCAGTCCAGCGGGTCTAGCGGGGACCTACGAGCAGTACTTC
J gene: TRBJ2-7
V gene: TRBV5-4
D gene: TRBD2
clone size: .

CDR3 protein: CASSPRGPGQGADGYTF
CDR3 DNA: TGTGCCAGCTCACCGAGGGGGCCGGGACAGGGGGCGGATGGCTACACCTTC
J gene: TRBJ1-2
V gene: TRBV18
D gene: TRBD1
clone size: .

CDR3 protein: CASSLYRDSTEAFF
CDR3 DNA: TGTGCCAGCAGCTTATACCGGGACAGTACTGAAGCTTTCTTT
J gene: TRBJ1-1
V gene: TRBV7-9
D gene: TRBD1
clone size: .

CDR3 protein: CASSNPGRGPTGELFF
CDR3 DNA: TGTGCCAGTAGTAACCCTGGGCGGGGGCCTACCGGGGAGCTGTTTTTT
J gene: TRBJ2-2
V gene: TRBV19
D gene: .
clone size: .

CDR3 protein: CASSFRQDTEAFF
CDR3 DNA: TGTGCCAGCAGCTTTAGACAGGACACTGAAGCTTTCTTT
J gene: TRBJ1-1
V gene: TRBV7-3
D gene: .
clone size: .

CDR3 protein: CASSQQETQYF
CDR3 DNA: TGTGCCAGCTCCCAACAAGAGACCCAGTACTTC
J gene: TRBJ2-5
V gene: TRBV18
D gene: .
clone size: .

CDR3 protein: CASSSQGRTGGETQYF
CDR3 DNA: TGTGCCAGCAGCTCTCAAGGCCGAACCGGAGGGGAGACCCAGTACTTC
J gene: TRBJ2-5
V gene: TRBV5-4
D gene: .
clone size: .

CDR3 protein: CASSEFHLGLAGARRGQYF
CDR3 DNA: TGTGCCAGCAGTGAATTCCACCTAGGACTAGCGGGGGCCCGACGGGGGCAGTATTTT
J gene: TRBJ2-3
V gene: TRBV2
D gene: TRBD2
clone size: .

CDR3 protein: CASSLVPGSTEAFF
CDR3 DNA: TGCGCCAGCAGCTTGGTCCCGGGGAGTACTGAAGCTTTCTTT
J gene: TRBJ1-1
V gene: TRBV5-1
D gene: .
clone size: .

CDR3 protein: CASSQPGLGSEQYF
CDR3 DNA: TGTGCCAGCAGCCAACCGGGACTAGGTAGCGAGCAGTACTTC
J gene: TRBJ2-7
V gene: TRBV3-1/TRBV3-2
D gene: TRBD2
clone size: .

CDR3 protein: CAWSPYSGNTIYF
CDR3 DNA: TGTGCCTGGAGCCCTTACTCTGGAAACACCATATATTTT
J gene: TRBJ1-3
V gene: TRBV30
D gene: .
clone size: .

CDR3 protein: CASSLFRAEKLFF
CDR3 DNA: TGTGCCAGCAGTTTATTCAGGGCTGAAAAACTGTTTTTT
J gene: TRBJ1-4
V gene: TRBV12-3/TRBV12-4
D gene: .
clone size: .

CDR3 protein: CASSLRSFRSYEQYF
CDR3 DNA: TGTGCCAGCAGCTTGCGTAGCTTTAGATCCTACGAGCAGTACTTC
J gene: TRBJ2-7
V gene: TRBV5-4
D gene: .
clone size: .

CDR3 protein: CASSAGTVYNSPLHF
CDR3 DNA: TGTGCCAGCAGTGCCGGGACAGTTTATAATTCACCCCTCCACTTT
J gene: TRBJ1-6
V gene: TRBV2
D gene: TRBD1
clone size: .

CDR3 protein: CATSDNRVAKTQYF
CDR3 DNA: TGTGCCACCAGTGATAACAGGGTTGCGAAGACCCAGTACTTC
J gene: TRBJ2-5
V gene: TRBV24-1
D gene: .
clone size: .

CDR3 protein: CASSLQGNTEAFF
CDR3 DNA: TGTGCCAGCAGCTTACAGGGGAACACTGAAGCTTTCTTT
J gene: TRBJ1-1
V gene: TRBV5-8
D gene: .
clone size: .

CDR3 protein: CASSSRQQSQNIQYF
CDR3 DNA: TGTGCCAGCAGCTCCCGACAGCAATCGCAAAACATTCAGTACTTT
J gene: TRBJ2-4
V gene: TRBV5-4
D gene: .
clone size: .

CDR3 protein: CAISRETGLGETQYF
CDR3 DNA: TGTGCCATCAGTCGTGAGACAGGGCTAGGGGAGACCCAGTACTTC
J gene: TRBJ2-5
V gene: TRBV10-3
D gene: TRBD1
clone size: .

CDR3 protein: CAWTLHRDGGIQYF
CDR3 DNA: TGTGCCTGGACCTTACACAGGGATGGGGGCATTCAGTACTTC
J gene: TRBJ2-4
V gene: TRBV30
D gene: .
clone size: .

CDR3 protein: CASSLNDNNQPQHF
CDR3 DNA: TGTGCCAGCAGTTTAAATGACAACAATCAGCCCCAGCATTTT
J gene: TRBJ1-5
V gene: TRBV27
D gene: .
clone size: .

CDR3 protein: CASSLGGSRTDTQYF
CDR3 DNA: TGTGCCAGCAGCTTGGGCGGGTCCCGCACAGATACGCAGTATTTT
J gene: TRBJ2-3
V gene: TRBV7-3
D gene: .
clone size: .

CDR3 protein: CSVMTGRRGNTF
CDR3 DNA: TGCAGCGTTATGACGGGACGAAGGGGGAACACCTTC
J gene: TRBJ1-2
V gene: TRBV29-1
D gene: .
clone size: .

CDR3 protein: CASSGGTGWINTIYF
CDR3 DNA: TGTGCCAGCAGTGGAGGGACAGGCTGGATAAACACCATATATTTT
J gene: TRBJ1-3
V gene: TRBV25-1
D gene: TRBD1
clone size: .

CDR3 protein: CASSRQGPMNTEAFF
CDR3 DNA: TGCGCCAGCAGCCGGCAGGGGCCAATGAACACTGAAGCTTTCTTT
J gene: TRBJ1-1
V gene: TRBV4-1
D gene: .
clone size: once

CDR3 protein: CASSQSGQGAYGYTF
CDR3 DNA: TGTGCCAGCAGCCAATCCGGACAGGGGGCCTATGGCTACACCTTC
J gene: TRBJ1-2
V gene: TRBV4-2
D gene: TRBD1
clone size: .

CDR3 protein: CASSKQGAGNTIYF
CDR3 DNA: TGTGCCAGCAGTAAACAGGGAGCTGGAAACACCATATATTTT
J gene: TRBJ1-3
V gene: TRBV6-5
D gene: .
clone size: .

CDR3 protein: CSALGGQALFF
CDR3 DNA: TGCAGTGCCTTAGGTGGGCAGGCACTGTTTTTT
J gene: TRBJ1-4
V gene: TRBV20-1
D gene: .
clone size: .

CDR3 protein: CASSYSGGGTEAFF
CDR3 DNA: TGTGCCAGCAGTTACTCGGGCGGAGGGACTGAAGCTTTCTTT
J gene: TRBJ1-1
V gene: TRBV6-6
D gene: .
clone size: .

CDR3 protein: CASSERLRGEQFF
CDR3 DNA: TGTGCCAGCAGCGAGCGTCTAAGGGGTGAGCAGTTCTTC
J gene: TRBJ2-1
V gene: TRBV9
D gene: .
clone size: .

CDR3 protein: CASSQAGVPSEKLFF
CDR3 DNA: TGTGCCAGCAGCCAAGCGGGGGTACCGAGTGAAAAACTGTTTTTT
J gene: TRBJ1-4
V gene: TRBV14
D gene: .
clone size: .

CDR3 protein: CATSQGTGELFF
CDR3 DNA: TGTGCCACCTCCCAGGGCACCGGGGAGCTGTTTTTT
J gene: TRBJ2-2
V gene: TRBV2
D gene: .
clone size: .

CDR3 protein: CASSQAQAPYGYTF
CDR3 DNA: TGCGCCAGCAGCCAGGCACAGGCGCCCTATGGCTACACCTTC
J gene: TRBJ1-2
V gene: TRBV4-1
D gene: .
clone size: once

CDR3 protein: CASSQGDRAHYGYTF
CDR3 DNA: TGCGCCAGCAGCCAAGGTGACAGGGCCCACTATGGCTACACCTTC
J gene: TRBJ1-2
V gene: TRBV4-1
D gene: TRBD1
clone size: .

CDR3 protein: CASSLTSVGEQFF
CDR3 DNA: TGTGCCAGCAGCCTGACTAGCGTCGGTGAGCAGTTCTTC
J gene: TRBJ2-1
V gene: TRBV5-5
D gene: TRBD2
clone size: once

CDR3 protein: CASSYSQLAGLYEQYF
CDR3 DNA: TGTGCCAGCAGTTACTCCCAACTAGCGGGGCTCTACGAGCAGTACTTC
J gene: TRBJ2-7
V gene: TRBV6-5
D gene: TRBD2
clone size: once

CDR3 protein: CASSLGTVSYAGQDTEAFF
CDR3 DNA: TGTGCCAGCAGCTTAGGGACAGTCTCCTATGCCGGTCAGGACACTGAAGCTTTCTTT
J gene: TRBJ1-1
V gene: TRBV13
D gene: .
clone size: once

CDR3 protein: CASSAGQGTSGNTIYF
CDR3 DNA: TGTGCCAGCAGCGCTGGACAGGGGACTTCTGGAAACACCATATATTTT
J gene: TRBJ1-3
V gene: TRBV9
D gene: TRBD1
clone size: .

CDR3 protein: CASSRTGDSGNTIYF
CDR3 DNA: TGTGCTAGCAGCCGGACAGGGGACTCTGGAAACACCATATATTTT
J gene: TRBJ1-3
V gene: TRBV7-7
D gene: TRBD1
clone size: .

CDR3 protein: CASSLSGGTVEQYF
CDR3 DNA: TGTGCCAGCTCACTGAGCGGGGGGACAGTGGAGCAGTACTTC
J gene: TRBJ2-7
V gene: TRBV18
D gene: TRBD2
clone size: .

CDR3 protein: CASIQGSMNTEAFF
CDR3 DNA: TGTGCCAGTATCCAGGGTAGTATGAACACTGAAGCTTTCTTT
J gene: TRBJ1-1
V gene: TRBV19
D gene: .
clone size: once